One sample yielded the 19 T cell receptor beta chains listed below, sequenced in a study of cytomegalovirus exposure and HLA in healthy donors. Primers for the PCR totalled 60 Vbeta and 13 Jbeta. The method was immunoSEQ multiplex PCR; TCRdb's version includes in-frame clones alone and lacks a portion of them. The table records 140,000 to 150,000 clones, over 65% of them present only once. The specimen sequenced was PBMCs. The receptors come from a female donor in good health and CMV-seronegative.

This clone was counted once. The chain uses TRBV7-6 and TRBJ1-5; D gene unclear. Trimming took 2 bases from V and 7 from J, leaving 12 bases between them. Germline V gene sequence: CDR1 SGHVS, CDR2 FNYEAQ. The CDR3 spans 14 residues. The CDR3 nucleotides are TGTGCCAGCAGCTTATGGCCGGGTATACAGCCCCAGCATTTT. Translation gives CASSLWPGIQPQHF.

DNA of the CDR3: TGTGCCAGCAGTGGCCCCGGGACTAGCGGGTCCTACGAGCAGTACTTC. Protein: CASSGPGTSGSYEQYF. J is TRBJ2-7 and V is TRBV6-6, with 12 nucleotides matching TRBD2. After removal of 5 bases from V and 1 base from J, the junction contained 6 bases not matched to a gene. Germline assignment: CDR1 MNHNY and CDR2 SVGAGI (reference sequence). The CDR3 is made up of 16 amino acids.

V gene TRBV27 combines with J gene TRBJ1-5; D is unclear. The V gene lost 2 bases and the J gene lost 4 bases, with 6 bases spanning the gap. There are 13 residues in the CDR3. Germline V gene lookup returns CDR1 MNHEY and CDR2 SMNVEV (reference sequence). CDR3 DNA: TGTGCCAGCAGTTTAAATATAAATCAGCCCCAGCATTTT. It yields the protein CASSLNINQPQHF.

CDR3 sequence reads: CASSAVPGGPGNTIYF. CDR3 nucleotide sequence: TGTGCCAGCAGTGCCGTTCCGGGGGGCCCTGGAAACACCATATATTTT. The rearrangement uses TRBV6-1 and TRBJ1-3; tentatively, D is TRBD1 (6 bases). V was shortened by 4 bases and J by 2 bases, with 15 bases between the two germline ends. The germline V gene has CDR1 MNHNS and CDR2 SASEGT. This CDR3 comprises 16 residues.

This rearrangement joins TRBV18 to TRBJ1-1; 9 bases map to TRBD1. CDR3 length equals 17 residues. The V gene's germline CDR1 is KGHSH and CDR2 LQKENI. With 2 bases clipped from V and 4 bases from J, the junction kept 11 bases outside the gene matches. CDR3 nucleotide sequence: TGTGCCAGCTCACCAAATCTAGGACAGGGGATGGGCACTGAAGCTTTCTTT. This translates into CASSPNLGQGMGTEAFF. Supplemented by reference TRBV18 and TRBJ1-1, the full variable domain reads NAGVMQNPRHLVRRRGQEARLRCSPMKGHSHVYWYRQLPEEGLKFMVYLQKENIIDESGMPKERFSAEFPKEGPSILRIQQVVRGDSAAYFCASSPNLGQGMGTEAFFGQGTRLTVV.

The V and J genes are TRBV6-1 and TRBJ2-5, with a tentative D call TRBD1 (6 bases). V lost 4 bases, J lost 2 bases, and 14 bases lay in between. The CDR3 has 15 residues. From germline, CDR1 is MNHNS and CDR2 SASEGT. CDR3 in DNA: TGTGCCAGCAGTGGGAAGGACAGAGTTCAAGAGACCCAGTACTTC. It codes for CASSGKDRVQETQYF.

This chain uses TRBV7-9 with TRBJ2-5; possible D gene TRBD1, 6 bases. TRBJ2-7 explains the end of the DNA better; the J call may be wrong. This CDR3 is built from 13 residues. Germline V gene sequence: CDR1 SEHNR, CDR2 FQNEAQ (reference sequence). The CDR3 DNA reads as TGTGCCGGCGAACAGGACAGCTCCTACGAGCAGTACTTC. This sequence encodes CAGEQDSSYEQYF.

The chain links TRBV10-3 to TRBJ2-5, with TRBD1 as a possible D gene (5 bases). This CDR3 comprises 13 residues. Germline V gene lookup returns CDR1 ENHRY and CDR2 SYGVKD. The V gene lost 7 bases and the J gene lost 5 bases, with 14 bases spanning the gap. The CDR3 sequence is CAIMGRVGETQYF. The CDR3 nucleotides are TGTGCCATCATGGGCAGGGTGGGGGAGACCCAGTACTTC.

The chain combines TRBV15 with TRBJ2-5; D possibly corresponds to TRBD1 (7 bases). CDR1 LNHNV and CDR2 YYDKDF come from the germline V gene (reference sequence). The CDR3 is 16 residues long. V lost 1 base, J lost 1 base, and 13 bases lay in between. CDR3 sequence reads: CATSRGGQGGQETQYF. CDR3 DNA sequence: TGTGCCACCAGCAGAGGGGGTCAGGGGGGCCAAGAGACCCAGTACTTC.

The rearrangement links TRBV5-1 to TRBJ1-2; 7 nucleotides match TRBD1. The CDR3 totals 15 residues. Germline CDR1 SGHRS, CDR2 YFSETQ. Trimming cost V 4 bases and J 2 bases; bases outside gene matches: 8. The CDR3 DNA reads TGCGCCAGCAGCATCCGGACAGGTCCCAACTATGGCTACACCTTC. This sequence encodes CASSIRTGPNYGYTF.

The gene calls are TRBV5-1 and TRBJ2-1; 9 bases match TRBD2. CDR3 size: 16 residues. Germline V gene data show CDR1 as SGHRS and CDR2 as YFSETQ. Unmatched junction bases numbered 8, after V lost 5 bases and J lost 2 bases. The CDR3 nucleotides are TGCGCCAGCAGAGAAAGGGGCGGGGGGGCCTACAATGAGCAGTTCTTC. Translating gives CASRERGGGAYNEQFF.

This chain joins TRBV5-4 and TRBJ2-5; TRBD2 agrees at 8 bases. There are 14 residues in the CDR3. In germline, CDR1 is SGHNT, CDR2 YYREEE (reference sequence). V was pared by 3 bases and J by 4 bases, with 5 bases of the junction left unmatched. The CDR3 sequence is CASSSRSGAETQYF. In nucleotides, the CDR3 is TGTGCCAGCAGCTCGCGTAGCGGGGCAGAGACCCAGTACTTC.

This sequence joins TRBV28 and TRBJ2-5, with D possibly TRBD2 on 7 matching bases. The CDR3 loop spans 15 amino acids. Germline V gene data show CDR1 as MDHEN and CDR2 as SYDVKM. Trimming stripped 6 bases from V and 5 bases from J, with 19 bases between. The CDR3 DNA follows: TGTGCCAGCAGCACTTGGCGGAGGGGGGGGGAGACCCAGTACTTC. Encoded protein: CASSTWRRGGETQYF.

This clone was detected a few times. The chain employs TRBV7-9 and TRBJ1-1, with 8 bases identical to TRBD1. J was trimmed by 0 bases and V by 2 bases; bases with no gene match: 5. There are 16 residues in the CDR3. CDR1 SEHNR and CDR2 FQNEAQ come from the germline V gene (reference sequence). The CDR3, as DNA: TGTGCCAGCAGCTTAAGGACAGGGCCCATGAACACTGAAGCTTTCTTT. This codes for CASSLRTGPMNTEAFF.

This rearrangement joins TRBV5-4 to TRBJ2-5; 8 bases are shared with TRBD1. The J call could be wrong; TRBJ2-7 is a better fit for the DNA end. This CDR3 region has 13 residues. CDR1 and CDR2 from the germline V gene are SGHNT and YYREEE (reference sequence). CDR3 nucleotide sequence: TGTGCCAGCAGCTTGCAGGGGGCGGACGAGCAGTACTTC. The encoded protein is CASSLQGADEQYF.

The V gene is TRBV12-2, the J gene TRBJ1-1; the table assigns TRBD1, which was not confirmed against the DNA. TRBV12-2 is a documented pseudogene. The CDR3 has 19 residues. The CDR3 DNA sequence: TGTGCAAGTCGCTTAGGGAGCTTAGGGCAGGGGTGGCGGAACACTGAAGCTTTCTTT. It yields the protein CASRLGSLGQGWRNTEAFF.

This chain links TRBV29-1 with TRBJ1-2, with D tentatively TRBD1 (6 bases). CDR3 length: 13 residues. Between the trimmed V and J ends, which lost 4 bases and 3 bases, there was a span of 12 bases. Germline V gene data show CDR1 as SQVTM and CDR2 as ANQGSEA. The CDR3 here is CSVGARQDYGYTF. CDR3 bases: TGCAGCGTTGGGGCCAGACAGGACTATGGCTACACCTTC.

The chain uses TRBV19 and TRBJ2-2; 13 nucleotides line up with TRBD2. V lost 7 bases to trimming and J lost 4 bases; unmatched junction nucleotides: 9. The CDR3 covers 17 residues. Germline loops: CDR1 LNHDA, CDR2 SQIVND (reference sequence). The DNA for the CDR3 is TGTGCCAGTATAGGTGGACTAGCGGGGGCCAGCACCGGGGAGCTGTTTTTT. This encodes CASIGGLAGASTGELFF.

A single count supports this clone. This sequence joins TRBV10-2 and TRBJ2-2, with 10 bases identical to TRBD2. After removal of 6 bases from V and 7 bases from J, the junction contained 5 bases not matched to a gene. Germline V lookup: CDR1 WSHSY, CDR2 SAAADI. This CDR3 is 14 amino acids long. The CDR3 here is CASRSGRALGELFF. The CDR3 DNA reads TGCGCCAGCAGGAGCGGGAGGGCCCTCGGGGAGCTGTTTTTT.